This T cell receptor (beta chain) was recorded in a study of blood T cell repertoires in COVID-19. The repertoire was sequenced with immunoSEQ multiplex PCR; TCRdb's copy has only in-frame clones and lacks some. This sample has about 250,000 clones, with more than 85% found just once. The participants were between about 18 and 90 years old and came from some 23 US areas. The CDR3 is 16 residues long. Deletions cut 0 bases from V and 11 bases from J, with 18 bases between. Germline V CDR1 and CDR2: SGDLS, YYNGEE. The chain carries TRBV9 and TRBJ1-6; a weak D match, TRBD1 (6 bases). This receptor was identified in a man aged 35 to 55 who had recovered from COVID-19. The sequenced sample consisted of PBMCs or T cells enriched from blood (not recorded which). The CDR3: CASSVGTTGSRTPLHF. The DNA for the CDR3 is TGTGCCAGCAGCGTAGGAACAACAGGGAGCCGAACACCCCTCCACTTT. The complete variable domain, with remaining parts taken from reference TRBV9 and TRBJ1-6, reads DSGVTQTPKHLITATGQRVTLRCSPRSGDLSVYWYQQSLDQGLQFLIQYYNGEERAKGNILERFSAQQFPDLHSELNLSSLELGDSALYFCASSVGTTGSRTPLHFGNGTRLTVT.